Below are 17 T cell receptor beta chains sequenced from a single sample in a study of human T cells and chemical hapten exposure (dated by TCRdb to 2020 to 2023). The library was made by RACE. TCRdb shows the sequencer as NextSeq 500. Starting from the raw public reads, TCRdb applied fastp trimming at Q25, assembled clones with MiXCR and retained in-frame beta chains. Identical CDR3 proteins give one entry, which carries the most common genes and DNA. The sample table contains about 79,000 distinct CDR3 sequences; only one count was recorded for about 8.6% of them. The ten largest account for less than 2% of the sample. Taken with the paper, the label for time point translates to: healthy volunteer bleed at 6 weeks. Total RNA was extracted from unfractionated whole blood that had been collected in Tempus Blood RNA tubes. Sample: whole blood. These TCRs come from a male donor in good health. Some clones in this sample may be carry-over from other donors' samples.

The sample holds many counts of this clonotype. The chain joins TRBV7-9 to TRBJ2-7; 11 bases fit TRBD2. There are 15 residues in the CDR3. CDR1 SEHNR and CDR2 FQNEAQ come from the germline V gene (reference sequence). J lost 2 bases, V lost 5 bases, and 5 bases had no gene match. The CDR3 protein is CASSMLAGGTYEQYF. The CDR3 bases are TGTGCCAGCAGCATGCTAGCGGGGGGCACCTACGAGCAGTACTTC.

There are a few counts of this clonotype. The V gene is TRBV4-2, the J gene TRBJ2-2; no definite D call. Trimming pared 7 bases from V and 4 bases from J, leaving 13 bases between. CDR3 length equals 14 residues. CDR1 is LGHNA, CDR2 YNFKEQ, per germline. CDR3 in amino acids: CASTSLLLTGELFF. As DNA, the CDR3 is TGTGCCAGCACCTCACTACTACTCACCGGGGAGCTGTTTTTT.

This clonotype was counted at least ten times. The chain combines TRBV6-2 or TRBV6-3 with TRBJ1-6, with 7 bases identical to TRBD1. The germline gives CDR1 MNHEY, CDR2 SVGEGT. After removal of 7 bases from V and 8 bases from J, the junction contained 11 bases not matched to a gene. CDR3 size: 15 residues. CDR3 sequence reads: CASTLEGAAYSPLHF. In DNA, the CDR3 is TGTGCCAGCACCTTGGAGGGGGCTGCGTATTCACCCCTCCACTTT.

This clonotype was counted ten times or more. This sequence joins TRBV12-3 or TRBV12-4 and TRBJ2-3; possible D gene TRBD2, 5 bases. The length of the CDR3 is 14 residues. Trimming shortened V by 1 base and J by 0 bases, and 5 bases separated the two germline ends. The CDR3: CASSLGTSTDTQYF. The CDR3 DNA reads TGTGCCAGCAGTTTAGGGACTAGCACAGATACGCAGTATTTT.

V is TRBV12-3 or TRBV12-4 and J is TRBJ2-3; either TRBD1 or TRBD2 may supply D (6 bases each). The CDR3 length is 13 residues. V was shortened by 4 bases and J by 5 bases, with 10 bases between the two germline ends. The CDR3 reads CASSSGEEDTQYF. CDR3 DNA sequence: TGTGCCAGCAGTTCAGGGGAGGAAGATACGCAGTATTTT.

The chain uses TRBV12-3 or TRBV12-4 and TRBJ2-2, with a weak D call TRBD2 (6 bases). Trimming took off 6 bases at V and 7 bases at J, with 15 bases between the two ends. This CDR3 region has 14 residues. DNA of the CDR3: TGTGCCAGCAGGCCTAGCGTAGCTGTCGGGGAGCTGTTTTTT. It encodes CASRPSVAVGELFF.

The J gene is TRBJ1-1, the V gene TRBV4-2; a possible D gene is TRBD1 (5 bases). V was pared by 7 bases and J by 5 bases, with 20 bases between. Germline CDR1 reads LGHNA; CDR2 reads YNFKEQ. This CDR3 is built from 15 residues. DNA for the CDR3: TGTGCCAGCACCGTAACGGGGGGAATTTTAACTGAAGCTTTCTTT. It encodes CASTVTGGILTEAFF.

This chain links TRBV4-1 with TRBJ1-4; tentative D call: TRBD1 (5 bases). Germline V gene lookup returns CDR1 MGHRA and CDR2 YSYEKL. V shed 4 bases and J shed 8 bases, with 14 bases lying between them. The CDR3 is made up of 14 amino acids. CDR3: CASSRGGGDEKLFF. The CDR3 DNA reads as TGCGCCAGCAGCCGGGGCGGGGGTGACGAAAAACTGTTTTTT.

This clonotype was counted a single time. A clone one base away is much larger, so this may be a read error. The chain is built from TRBV18 and TRBJ2-7, with 8 bases that match TRBD1. The germline V gene encodes CDR1 KGHSH and CDR2 LQKENI. CDR3 length: 15 residues. Trimming at V came to 5 bases and at J to 3 bases, leaving 9 bases not matched to a gene. CDR3 sequence (DNA): TGTGCCAGCTCAGGAGGGACAGGCATAGGCTACGAGCAGTACTTC. The encoded protein is CASSGGTGIGYEQYF.

This clonotype appeared a few times. The rearrangement links TRBV27 to TRBJ1-6; 7 bases line up with TRBD1. In germline, CDR1 is MNHEY, CDR2 SMNVEV (reference sequence). J lost 2 bases, V lost 3 bases, and 16 bases had no gene match. This CDR3 contains 20 residues. Here the CDR3 reads CASSFSFGTENIAYNSPLHF. The CDR3 DNA reads as TGTGCCAGCAGTTTTTCTTTCGGGACAGAAAATATTGCCTATAATTCACCCCTCCACTTT.

This clonotype has just a few counts. This sequence joins TRBV5-1 and TRBJ2-3; D is uncertain. CDR3 length: 15 amino acids. Trimming shortened V by 1 base and J by 0 bases, and 9 bases separated the two germline ends. Germline V gene sequence: CDR1 SGHRS, CDR2 YFSETQ. The CDR3: CASSLPSPSTDTQYF. Here the CDR3 DNA reads TGCGCCAGCAGCTTGCCTTCCCCTAGCACAGATACGCAGTATTTT. Drawing the rest from reference TRBV5-1 and TRBJ2-3, the complete variable domain is KAGVTQTPRYLIKTRGQQVTLSCSPISGHRSVSWYQQTPGQGLQFLFEYFSETQRNKGNFPGRFSGRQFSNSRSEMNVSTLELGDSALYLCASSLPSPSTDTQYFGPGTRLTVL.

This rearrangement joins TRBV27 to TRBJ2-2; 10 bases match TRBD1. The germline V gene encodes CDR1 MNHEY and CDR2 SMNVEV (reference sequence). Trimming removed 0 bases from V and 3 bases from J; junction bases left unmatched: 13. The CDR3 totals 20 residues. The CDR3 DNA follows: TGTGCCAGCAGTTTATCGGCCGCTTGGGACAGGGGTTTCCACACCGGGGAGCTGTTTTTT. This translates into CASSLSAAWDRGFHTGELFF.

This clonotype was found many times. The chain recombines TRBV25-1 with TRBJ2-6; D is undetermined. Germline V gene sequence: CDR1 MGHDK, CDR2 SYGVNS. V gave up 2 bases and J gave up 0 bases, with 11 bases separating them. The CDR3 is 17 amino acids. The CDR3 region has the DNA TGTGCCAGCAGTGAACAATCCAGCAGCTCTGGGGCCAACGTCCTGACTTTC. Translation: CASSEQSSSSGANVLTF.

The rearrangement links TRBV29-1 to TRBJ2-7; D perhaps matches TRBD1 (6 bases). Trimming removed 3 bases from V and 2 bases from J, with 11 bases in between. There are 13 residues in the CDR3. CDR1 and CDR2 (germline): SQVTM, ANQGSEA. The CDR3 DNA is TGCAGCGTTGAGAGGGGGACCCCCTACGAGCAGTACTTC. Its translation is CSVERGTPYEQYF.

The chain uses TRBV18 and TRBJ2-7; 8 positions agree with TRBD1. V trimming: 6 bases; J trimming: 1 base; junction bases outside the gene matches: 8. Germline V gene lookup returns CDR1 KGHSH and CDR2 LQKENI. The CDR3 length is 15 residues. The CDR3 here is CASSLGQGESYEQYF. The DNA of the CDR3 is TGTGCCAGCTCCCTCGGACAGGGAGAATCCTACGAGCAGTACTTC. The variable domain in full, completed from reference TRBV18 and TRBJ2-7, reads NAGVMQNPRHLVRRRGQEARLRCSPMKGHSHVYWYRQLPEEGLKFMVYLQKENIIDESGMPKERFSAEFPKEGPSILRIQQVVRGDSAAYFCASSLGQGESYEQYFGPGTRLTVT.

A few counts support this clonotype. This chain links TRBV5-1 with TRBJ1-1; D gene unclear. Germline assignment: CDR1 SGHRS and CDR2 YFSETQ. The CDR3 covers 14 residues. V lost 4 bases and J 4 bases, leaving 14 bases between the germline ends. The CDR3 bases are TGCGCCAGCAGCCCCGTGGAGAGAGCCACTGAAGCTTTCTTT. Translated, it gives CASSPVERATEAFF.

The chain uses TRBV7-2 and TRBJ2-3, with D possibly being TRBD2 (6 bases). The CDR3 has 15 amino acids. Trimming cost V 3 bases and J 1 base, with 11 bases left between them. Germline loops: CDR1 SGHTA, CDR2 FQGNSA. The CDR3 sequence is CASSFSGTGTDTQYF. Here the CDR3 DNA reads TGTGCCAGCAGCTTTTCCGGGACTGGCACAGATACGCAGTATTTT.